The clone carrying this T cell receptor (beta chain) was found once. As yet, its antigen is unknown. The source of the sample is a study of shared clonotypes between healthy human individuals. Study outcomes and limitations: Larger richness was generally estimated for naive than memory subsets. Naive CD4 clonotypes overlapped across a handful of donors at 4.5% to 5.5%.

The table came from immunoSEQ multiplex PCR; TCRdb's copy has only in-frame clones and leaves some out. The table has 2,500,000 or so clones, 80% to 95% seen once. The germline V gene has CDR1 MDHEN and CDR2 SYDVKM. V was shortened by 7 bases and J by 3 bases, with 10 bases between the two germline ends. CDR3 length: 12 residues. Sequenced input: naive CD4+ T cells from PBMCs. Subset meaning: CD45RA+ positively selected. The source of this sequence is a man between 18 and 35 years old in good health. Some clones in this sample may be carry-over from other donors' samples. The chain is built from TRBV28 and TRBJ2-7; tentatively, D is TRBD1 (5 bases). This CDR3 is CASTTQGYEQYF. The CDR3 DNA reads as TGTGCCAGCACCACCCAGGGCTACGAGCAGTACTTC. Complete variable domain (other parts from reference TRBV28 and TRBJ2-7): DVKVTQSSRYLVKRTGEKVFLECVQDMDHENMFWYRQDPGLGLRLIYFSYDVKMKEKGDIPEGYSVSREKKERFSLILESASTNQTSMYLCASTTQGYEQYFGPGTRLTVT.